Below, one T cell receptor (beta chain) is given with its context. The data originate from a study of blood T cell repertoires in COVID-19. Background on the study: COVID-19 samples from acute and convalescent phases originated in the United States, Italy and Spain. In each case, the material was cDNA or gDNA derived from T cells, B-cell-depleted T cells, or PBMCs.

In the authors' methods: Researchers report that nucleated cell counts were estimated from reference gene primer amplification. Method: immunoSEQ multiplex PCR; TCRdb's copy keeps in-frame clones and lacks some. The V and J calls and clone size come from that table; D and trimming were worked out from the DNA. In the table there are about 520,000 clones, 70% to 90% of which are singletons. This clonotype was obtained from a human donor in a cohort sampled during active COVID-19. The specimen sequenced was peripheral blood.

The CDR3 here is CASSLGHLAGSSYNEQFF. The CDR3 DNA reads as TGTGCCAGCAGCTTAGGGCATCTAGCGGGGAGCTCCTACAATGAGCAGTTCTTC. The chain uses TRBV7-2 and TRBJ2-1; 9 positions match TRBD2. Unmatched junction bases numbered 7, after V lost 1 base and J lost 0 bases. The CDR3 extends over 18 amino acids. Germline lookup yields CDR1 SGHTA and CDR2 FQGNSA.